This entry concerns a single T cell receptor (beta chain). The length of the CDR3 is 13 residues. CDR1 is SGHTA, CDR2 FQGTGA, per germline. The germline V and J ends were trimmed by 5 bases and 9 bases, with 14 bases remaining between them. Under the authors' procedure: For nucleated cells, counts were estimated from reference gene primer amplification. Produced via immunoSEQ multiplex PCR; TCRdb's table is partial and in-frame only. V and J calls and clone size are copied from that table; D and trimming were computed from the DNA. This table holds 250,000 to 350,000 clones, around nine tenths found once. These data originate in a study of blood T cell repertoires in COVID-19. Whole-study context: Sites across the United States, Italy and Spain contributed samples from acute and convalescent COVID-19.

The sample taken for sequencing was PBMCs or T cells enriched from blood (not recorded which). The chain has TRBV7-3 and TRBJ2-1; maybe TRBD2 (5 bases). The sequence came from a woman in her thirties or forties who had recovered from COVID-19. CDR3 in amino acids: CASSPSSTGEQFF. The CDR3 DNA sequence: TGTGCCAGCAGCCCCTCTAGCACGGGTGAGCAGTTCTTC.